What follows are 3 T cell receptor beta chains derived from one specimen sequenced in a study of shared clonotypes between healthy human individuals. Generated by immunoSEQ multiplex PCR, the TCRdb table keeps only in-frame clones and is missing some. The table includes approximately 2,000,000 clones, 92% detected once. The sequenced sample consisted of naive CD4+ T cells from PBMCs. The subset is: CD45RA+ positively selected. These receptors came from a man in his late teens or twenties in good health. Some clones in this sample may be carry-over from other donors' samples.

Turning to this clone: At the DNA level, this CDR3 is encoded by other sequences in the same sample as well. This rearrangement joins TRBV11-3 to TRBJ2-1, with TRBD2 matching 11 bases. CDR1 and CDR2 from the germline V gene are SGHNT and YENEEA. The CDR3 runs to 16 residues. The V segment lost 5 bases and the J segment 0 bases; nucleotides outside the gene matches: 3. In DNA, the CDR3 is TGTGCCAGCAGCCGCGGGACTAGCGGCTCCTACAATGAGCAGTTCTTC. Translating gives CASSRGTSGSYNEQFF. The variable domain in full, completed from reference TRBV11-3 and TRBJ2-1, reads EAGVVQSPRYKIIEKKQPVAFWCNPISGHNTLYWYLQNLGQGPELLIRYENEEAVDDSQLPKDRFSAERLKGVDSTLKIQPAELGDSAVYLCASSRGTSGSYNEQFFGPGTRLTVL.

The CDR3 reads CASSPRDSGYTF. The CDR3 DNA reads TGTGCCAGCAGCCCTCGGGACAGTGGCTACACCTTC. The chain has TRBV7-9 and TRBJ1-2; 7 bases fit TRBD1. CDR1 SEHNR and CDR2 FQNEAQ come from the germline V gene (reference sequence). The CDR3 is 12 amino acids. V lost 5 bases to trimming and J lost 7 bases; unmatched junction nucleotides: 4. Using reference TRBV7-9 and TRBJ1-2 for the parts outside the CDR3, the full variable domain is DTGVSQNPRHKITKRGQNVTFRCDPISEHNRLYWYRQTLGQGPEFLTYFQNEAQLEKSRLLSDRFSAERPKGSFSTLEIQRTEQGDSAMYLCASSPRDSGYTFGSGTRLTVV.

The chain combines TRBV7-2 with TRBJ2-5, with D perhaps matching TRBD1 (5 bases). This CDR3 is 15 amino acids long. V was clipped by 3 bases and J by 2 bases, with 13 bases between them. The germline V gene encodes CDR1 SGHTA and CDR2 FQGNSA. CDR3 sequence reads: CASSLFWGPQETQYF. CDR3 DNA: TGTGCCAGCAGCTTGTTCTGGGGCCCTCAAGAGACCCAGTACTTC.